This T cell receptor (beta chain) originates from a study of CD8+ T cells in alopecia areata (dated by TCRdb to the late 2010s). Regarding the complete study: Treated patients were enrolled in an open-label pilot trial of oral tofacitinib, 5 to 10 mg twice daily, for moderate-to-severe alopecia areata. RNA was obtained with the PAXgene miRNA kit for fixed scalp, the miRNeasy kit for PBMCs, and the RNeasy kit for mouse skin. Scalp clonality was compared across normal scalp (n=4), patchy alopecia areata scalp (n=8), and alopecia totalis/universalis scalp (n=8). Tofacitinib-treated patients had biopsies at baseline and at 4 and 24 weeks of treatment, with a later scalp biopsy in several patients. The study used high-throughput TCRbeta sequencing to examine T cell clonal expansion in alopecia areata, in both the C3H/HeJ mouse model and human patients. Human TCRbeta sequencing covered scalp tissue and sorted CD4+ and CD8+ peripheral blood T cells from patchy and totalis/universalis alopecia areata patients and healthy controls. immunoSEQ multiplex PCR using 35 Vbeta forward primers and 13 Jbeta reverse primers was used to amplify TCRbeta CDR3 regions. Patients received tofacitinib for 6 to 18 months and were then followed off drug for 6 months to check for delayed response and recurrence.

The library was prepared using the immunoSEQ multiplex PCR assay. To provide template for TCR sequencing, every sample had RNA extracted and reverse transcribed into cDNA. SuperScript III was used for first-strand cDNA synthesis, primed with a 2:1 mix of oligo-dT and random hexamers. A synthetic immune receptor repertoire was used to assess amplification bias, and residual bias was removed computationally. In the original analysis: Raw reads were preprocessed to remove errors, and CDR3 was defined according to IMGT conventions as the region from the conserved cysteine to phenylalanine. To get clonality, Shannon entropy was normalized by log2 of the number of productive unique TCRs and the result was subtracted from 1. Whether scalp clones were CD4 or CD8 was inferred by matching scalp TCRbeta sequences against CD4 and CD8 repertoires sorted from blood. TCRdb stores this immuneACCESS table with in-frame sequences only. Part of the clones is absent; in the studies checked, under half of the shortfall reflects unresolved V genes, and no reason is known for the rest. V and J calls and clone size are copied from that table; D and trimming were computed from the DNA. This sample is represented by 150,000 or so clones; approximately 50% of them were singletons. Jointly, the top ten make up around 6.8% of the sample.

Notes on this clone: The antigen this receptor binds is unknown. No much larger clonotype is one base removed from it; base qualities were not supplied.

Summary of the overall study and its limitations: Unlike mouse skin, where gammadelta T cells dominate, normal human skin contains resident alphabeta T cells that get sequenced too, which complicates analysis of the scalp TCR repertoire. Lesional scalp, especially in alopecia totalis/universalis, showed higher clonality and more expanded CD8+ clones than normal scalp, suggesting antigenic drive. Compared with mice, TCR sequences shared between patients were less clear, possibly partly because of HLA diversity across the patient population.

Lesional scalp punch biopsies and peripheral blood were collected from alopecia areata patients. PBMCs were isolated by density centrifugation and stained for CD3, CD4 and CD8, after which CD4+ and CD8+ T cells were sorted on a FACSAria. V gives up 6 bases and J gives up 7 bases, and the segment between their germline ends measures 16 bases. CDR1 and CDR2, looked up from the germline V gene, are SNHLY and FYNNEI. From the cysteine through the phenylalanine, the CDR3 covers 14 amino acids. Only the CDR3 portion is preserved as DNA: 42 bases, with reading frame beginning at the first base. The sequenced material came from CD4+ T cells sorted from blood. This clonotype was sampled from a human donor with alopecia areata. The sequence joins TRBV2 to TRBJ1-5; no confident D gene assignment can be made. The DNA sequence follows: TGTGCCAGCAGCGGAGAGGGTAATAGGCAGCCCCAGCATTTT. Its product reads: CASSGEGNRQPQHF. Full variable domain (CDR3 extended with the reference TRBV2 and TRBJ1-5 proteins): EPEVTQTPSHQVTQMGQEVILRCVPISNHLYFYWYRQILGQKVEFLVSFYNNEISEKSEIFDDQFSVERPDGSNFTLKIRSTKLEDSAMYFCASSGEGNRQPQHFGDGTRLSIL.